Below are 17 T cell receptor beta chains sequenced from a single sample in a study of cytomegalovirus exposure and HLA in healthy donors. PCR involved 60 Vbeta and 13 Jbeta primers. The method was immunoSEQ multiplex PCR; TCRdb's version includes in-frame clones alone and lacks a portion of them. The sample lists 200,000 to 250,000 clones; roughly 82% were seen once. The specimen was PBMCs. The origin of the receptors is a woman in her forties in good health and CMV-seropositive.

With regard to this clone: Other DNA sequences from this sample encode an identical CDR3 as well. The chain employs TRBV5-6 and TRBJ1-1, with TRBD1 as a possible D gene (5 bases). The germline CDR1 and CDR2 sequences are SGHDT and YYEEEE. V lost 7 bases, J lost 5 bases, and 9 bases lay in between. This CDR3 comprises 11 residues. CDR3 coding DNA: TGTGCCAGCGCGGGGGTTACTGAAGCTTTCTTT. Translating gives CASAGVTEAFF.

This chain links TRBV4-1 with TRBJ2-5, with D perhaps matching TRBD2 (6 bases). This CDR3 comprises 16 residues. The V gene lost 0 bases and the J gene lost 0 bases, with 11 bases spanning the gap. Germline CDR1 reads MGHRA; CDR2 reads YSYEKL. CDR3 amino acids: CASSQESAGYQETQYF. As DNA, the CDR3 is TGCGCCAGCAGCCAAGAGTCCGCGGGGTACCAAGAGACCCAGTACTTC.

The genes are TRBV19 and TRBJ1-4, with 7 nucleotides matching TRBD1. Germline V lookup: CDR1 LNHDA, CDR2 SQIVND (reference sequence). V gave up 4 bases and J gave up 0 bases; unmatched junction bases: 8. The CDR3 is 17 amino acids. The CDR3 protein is CASSRKGTASTNEKLFF. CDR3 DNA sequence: TGTGCCAGTAGTAGAAAAGGGACAGCTTCAACTAATGAAAAACTGTTTTTT.

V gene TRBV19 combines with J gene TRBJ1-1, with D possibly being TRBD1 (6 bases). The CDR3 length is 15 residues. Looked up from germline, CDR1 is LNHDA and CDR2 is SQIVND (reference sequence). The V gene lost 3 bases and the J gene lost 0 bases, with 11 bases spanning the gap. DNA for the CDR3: TGTGCCAGTAGTATGGGGGCAGGGTTGAACACTGAAGCTTTCTTT. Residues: CASSMGAGLNTEAFF. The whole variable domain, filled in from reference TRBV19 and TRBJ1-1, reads DGGITQSPKYLFRKEGQNVTLSCEQNLNHDAMYWYRQDPGQGLRLIYYSQIVNDFQKGDIAEGYSVSREKKESFPLTVTSAQKNPTAFYLCASSMGAGLNTEAFFGQGTRLTVV.

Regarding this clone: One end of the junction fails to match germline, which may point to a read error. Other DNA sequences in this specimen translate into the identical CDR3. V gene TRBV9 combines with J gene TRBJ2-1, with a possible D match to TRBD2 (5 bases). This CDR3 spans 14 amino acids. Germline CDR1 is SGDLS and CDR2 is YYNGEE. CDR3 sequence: CASSAQDWSNEQFF. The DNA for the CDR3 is TGTGCTAGCAGCGCCCAGGACTGGTCCAATGAGCAGTTCTTC.

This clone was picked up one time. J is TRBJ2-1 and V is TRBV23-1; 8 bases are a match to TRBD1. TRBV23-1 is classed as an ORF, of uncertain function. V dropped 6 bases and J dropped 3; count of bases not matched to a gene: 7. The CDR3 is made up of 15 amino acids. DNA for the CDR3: TGCGCCAGCAGCCGGAGGACAGGGATCTACAATGAGCAGTTCTTC. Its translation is CASSRRTGIYNEQFF.

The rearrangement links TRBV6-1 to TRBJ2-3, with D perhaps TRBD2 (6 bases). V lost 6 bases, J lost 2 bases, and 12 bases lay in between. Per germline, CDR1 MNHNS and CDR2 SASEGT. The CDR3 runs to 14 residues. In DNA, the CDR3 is TGTGCCAGCAGGGAGGGGTTGCCCACAGATACGCAGTATTTT. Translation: CASREGLPTDTQYF.

The CDR3 DNA reads as TGTGCCAGCAGCGCCGACAGGGTGTTGGGCACTGAAGCTTTCTTT. Its protein is CASSADRVLGTEAFF. This chain connects TRBV4-2 to TRBJ1-1; 7 nucleotides line up with TRBD1. This CDR3 spans 15 amino acids. Germline-derived CDR1 and CDR2 are LGHNA and YNFKEQ. V shed 5 bases and J 4 bases; nucleotides not matched to a gene: 10.

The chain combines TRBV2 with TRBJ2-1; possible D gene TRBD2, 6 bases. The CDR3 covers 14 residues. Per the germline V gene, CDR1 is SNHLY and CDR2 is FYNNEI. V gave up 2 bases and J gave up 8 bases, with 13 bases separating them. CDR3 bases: TGTGCCAGCAGTGAAAGGAGACTAGTCCATGAGCAGTTCTTC. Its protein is CASSERRLVHEQFF.

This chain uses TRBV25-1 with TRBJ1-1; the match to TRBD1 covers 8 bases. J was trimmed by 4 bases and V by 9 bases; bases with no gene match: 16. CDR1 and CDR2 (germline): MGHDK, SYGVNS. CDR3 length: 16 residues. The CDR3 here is CASPDRVPIPPTEAFF. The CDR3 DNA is TGTGCCAGTCCGGACAGGGTGCCCATCCCGCCCACTGAAGCTTTCTTT.

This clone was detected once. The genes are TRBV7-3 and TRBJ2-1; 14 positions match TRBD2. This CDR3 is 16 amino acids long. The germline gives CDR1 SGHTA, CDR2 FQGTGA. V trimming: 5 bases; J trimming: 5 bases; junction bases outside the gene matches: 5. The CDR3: CASSLGLAGGNNEQFF. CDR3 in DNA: TGTGCCAGCAGCCTCGGACTAGCGGGGGGTAACAATGAGCAGTTCTTC. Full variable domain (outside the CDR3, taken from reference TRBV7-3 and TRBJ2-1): GAGVSQTPSNKVTEKGKYVELRCDPISGHTALYWYRQSLGQGPEFLIYFQGTGAADDSGLPNDRFFAVRPEGSVSTLKIQRTERGDSAVYLCASSLGLAGGNNEQFFGPGTRLTVL.

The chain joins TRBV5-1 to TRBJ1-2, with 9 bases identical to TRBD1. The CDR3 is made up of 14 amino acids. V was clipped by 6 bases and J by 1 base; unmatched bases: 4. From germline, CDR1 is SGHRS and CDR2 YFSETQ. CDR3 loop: CASTGQGGNYGYTF. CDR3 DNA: TGCGCCAGCACGGGACAGGGCGGTAACTATGGCTACACCTTC.

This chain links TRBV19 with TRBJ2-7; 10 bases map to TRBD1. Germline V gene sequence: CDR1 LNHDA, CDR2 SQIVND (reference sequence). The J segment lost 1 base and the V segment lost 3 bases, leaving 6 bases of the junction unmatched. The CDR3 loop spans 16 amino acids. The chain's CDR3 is CASSISGTGVSYEQYF. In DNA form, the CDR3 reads TGTGCCAGTAGTATCTCCGGGACAGGGGTTTCCTACGAGCAGTACTTC.

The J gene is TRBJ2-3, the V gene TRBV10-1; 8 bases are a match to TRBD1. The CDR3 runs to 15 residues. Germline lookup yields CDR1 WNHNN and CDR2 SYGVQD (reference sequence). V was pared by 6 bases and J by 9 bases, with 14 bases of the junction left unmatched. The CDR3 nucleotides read TGCGCCAGCAGCTTCCGCAGGGGGCGAGGAGGGACGCAGTATTTT. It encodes CASSFRRGRGGTQYF.

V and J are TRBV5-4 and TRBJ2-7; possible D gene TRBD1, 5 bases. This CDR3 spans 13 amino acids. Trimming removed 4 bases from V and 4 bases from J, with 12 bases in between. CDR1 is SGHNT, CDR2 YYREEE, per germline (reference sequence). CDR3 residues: CASSRSQGYEQYF. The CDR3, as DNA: TGTGCCAGCAGCCGTTCGCAGGGTTACGAGCAGTACTTC.

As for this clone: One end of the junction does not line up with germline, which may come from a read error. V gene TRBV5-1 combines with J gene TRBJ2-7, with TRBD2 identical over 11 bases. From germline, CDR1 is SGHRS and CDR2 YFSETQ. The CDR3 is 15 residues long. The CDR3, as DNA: TGCGCCAGCAGCTTGGGTGGGACTAGCGGAGACGAGCAGTCCTTC. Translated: CASSLGGTSGDEQSF.

Written as DNA, the CDR3 is TGTGCCAGCAGCTTAGTCCCCGGGGTTGGCTACGAGCAGTACTTC. Protein product: CASSLVPGVGYEQYF. The V and J genes are TRBV7-2 and TRBJ2-7, with a tentative D call TRBD2 (5 bases). Germline CDR1 and CDR2: SGHTA and FQGNSA. CDR3 length equals 15 residues. Trimming shortened V by 1 base and J by 3 bases, and 13 bases separated the two germline ends.